The rows below give T cell receptor beta chains drawn from one sample of a study of regulatory T cells in long-lasting Graves disease. Using its own MiXCR run on the multiplex PCR reads, TCRdb lists one record per CDR3 protein. Among a few hundred thousand distinct CDR3 sequences listed, 15% to 20% were seen once. These data also formed part of another study, on T cells in Graves' hyperthyroidism and ophthalmopathy.

The source was peripheral blood mononuclear cells (PBMCs), collected at new diagnosis, from a patient treated with antithyroid drugs. The source is a woman in her twenties or thirties with Graves disease. Both conserved end residues are part of each CDR3. Fields, in order: J gene, CDR3 length, clone size, V gene, D gene, CDR3 protein, CDR3 DNA. D genes are given only for firm matches. Expanded clones are given a class, and other clones once, few, many or no size at all.

>TRBJ2-5|15|many|TRBV20-1|TRBD2
CSARELAGGGGTQYF
TGCAGTGCTAGAGAACTAGCGGGGGGGGGGGGGACCCAGTACTTC
>TRBJ2-5|15|many|TRBV18|NA
CASSPQGRRLETQYF
TGTGCCAGCTCACCACAGGGCCGTCGTTTGGAGACCCAGTACTTC
>TRBJ2-5|14|few|TRBV7-2|TRBD1
CASSLGGGGETQYF
TGTGCCAGCAGCTTAGGAGGGGGCGGGGAGACCCAGTACTTC
>TRBJ2-7|13|many|TRBV12-3/TRBV12-4|NA
CASSLRVQDEQYF
TGTGCCAGCAGTTTGAGGGTCCAGGACGAGCAGTACTTC
>TRBJ2-1|13|many|TRBV5-1|NA
CASRPSSYNEQFF
TGCGCCAGCCGGCCAAGCTCCTACAATGAGCAGTTCTTC
>TRBJ1-5|15|NA|TRBV4-1|NA
CASSQDSGPNQPQHF
TGCGCCAGCAGCCAAGACTCGGGGCCCAATCAGCCCCAGCATTTT
>TRBJ1-5|14|many|TRBV30|NA
CAWSPGLLNQPQHF
TGTGCCTGGAGTCCTGGACTGCTCAATCAGCCCCAGCATTTT
>TRBJ1-1|14|NA|TRBV27|TRBD1
CASSYWTGNTEAFF
TGTGCCAGCAGTTACTGGACAGGGAACACTGAAGCTTTCTTT
>TRBJ1-1|18|NA|TRBV11-2|TRBD1
CASTDPRTGAVMNNEALF
TGTGCCAGCACCGACCCGAGGACAGGGGCCGTCATGAACAATGAAGCTTTATTT
>TRBJ2-4|14|few|TRBV24-1|TRBD1
CATSDGTGQNIQYF
TGTGCCACCAGTGACGGGACAGGTCAAAACATTCAGTACTTC
>TRBJ2-3|12|many|TRBV9|NA
CASSPDEDTQYF
TGTGCCAGCAGCCCCGATGAAGATACGCAGTATTTT
>TRBJ2-7|11|many|TRBV10-2|TRBD2
CASSGGGEQYF
TGTGCCAGCAGTGGGGGGGGCGAGCAGTACTTC
>TRBJ2-7|13|NA|TRBV11-2|TRBD1
CASSPGTVNEQYF
TGTGCCAGCAGCCCGGGGACAGTTAACGAGCAGTACTTC
>TRBJ2-7|13|NA|TRBV20-1|NA
CSALTIENYEQYF
TGCAGTGCCCTCACCATTGAAAACTACGAGCAGTACTTC
>TRBJ2-7|14|NA|TRBV30|TRBD1
CAWSVGTASYEQYF
TGTGCCTGGAGTGTAGGGACAGCGTCTTACGAGCAGTACTTC
>TRBJ2-7|15|many|TRBV28|TRBD2
CASSSTSGVPYEQYF
TGTGCCAGCAGTTCTACTAGCGGGGTTCCCTACGAGCAGTACTTC
>TRBJ2-7|14|many|TRBV13|NA
CASSLDDRIHEQYF
TGTGCCAGCAGCTTAGATGACAGAATCCACGAGCAGTACTTC
>TRBJ1-1|13|once|TRBV6-1|NA
CANGAIQNTEAFF
TGTGCCAACGGTGCGATACAGAACACTGAAGCTTTCTTT
>TRBJ1-2|15|many|TRBV6-1|NA
CASSEVGLDPYGYTF
TGTGCCAGCAGTGAAGTGGGCCTCGACCCCTATGGCTACACCTTC
>TRBJ1-6|11|many|TRBV6-1|NA
CASTSAGPLHF
TGTGCCAGCACATCGGCAGGCCCCCTCCACTTT
>TRBJ2-3|14|many|TRBV24-1|NA
CATEGVATTDTQYF
TGTGCCACCGAGGGCGTTGCTACCACAGATACGCAGTATTTT
>TRBJ1-2|12|NA|TRBV18|NA
CASSGSNYGYTF
TGTGCCAGCTCGGGGAGCAACTATGGCTACACCTTC
>TRBJ1-1|13|many|TRBV30|NA
CAWSVMKRAEAFF
TGTGCCTGGAGTGTTATGAAGCGCGCCGAAGCTTTCTTT
>TRBJ2-7|14|NA|TRBV5-6|TRBD1
CASSFIGQGYEQYF
TGTGCCAGCAGCTTCATCGGACAGGGTTACGAGCAGTACTTC
>TRBJ2-4|15|few|TRBV27|TRBD1
CASSLIATGGNIQYF
TGTGCCAGCAGTTTAATTGCGACAGGGGGAAACATTCAGTACTTC
>TRBJ2-7|19|many|TRBV7-9|TRBD1
CASSLGQGQVVGGDYEQYF
TGTGCCAGCAGCTTGGGACAGGGGCAAGTAGTAGGTGGGGACTACGAGCAGTACTTC
>TRBJ1-2|14|NA|TRBV5-6|NA
CASSLRVGSYGYTF
TGTGCCAGCAGCTTACGGGTGGGTAGCTATGGCTACACCTTC
>TRBJ2-3|15|many|TRBV27|NA
CASSFEGHSTDTQYF
TGTGCCAGCAGTTTCGAGGGCCATAGCACAGATACGCAGTATTTT
>TRBJ2-7|14|few|TRBV6-1|NA
CASNSWGSRNEQYF
TGTGCCAGCAACTCTTGGGGGAGTAGGAACGAGCAGTACTTC
>TRBJ2-7|13|many|TRBV11-2|TRBD1
CASSLDRGYEQYF
TGTGCCAGCAGCTTAGACAGGGGGTACGAGCAGTACTTC
>TRBJ1-1|16|many|TRBV19|TRBD1
CASSIKLGTANTEAFF
TGTGCCAGTAGTATTAAGCTAGGGACAGCGAACACTGAAGCTTTCTTT
>TRBJ2-5|16|many|TRBV6-1|TRBD2
CASSESPAGGLQTQYF
TGTGCCAGCAGTGAGTCTCCAGCGGGGGGACTACAGACCCAGTACTTC
>TRBJ2-7|13|many|TRBV27|NA
CASRLGGSYEQYF
TGTGCCAGCAGGCTTGGAGGGTCCTACGAGCAGTACTTC
>TRBJ1-2|14|many|TRBV10-3|NA
CAISSAGPIWGYTF
TGTGCCATCAGCTCCGCGGGGCCCATCTGGGGCTACACCTTC
>TRBJ2-6|15|NA|TRBV10-3|NA
CAISLRGTGANVLTF
TGTGCCATCAGCCTCCGGGGTACAGGGGCCAACGTCCTGACTTTC
>TRBJ1-3|14|many|TRBV30|TRBD1
CAWNGQDSGNTIYF
TGTGCCTGGAATGGACAGGACTCTGGAAACACCATATATTTT
>TRBJ2-5|11|many|TRBV5-6|NA
CASSTRETQYF
TGTGCCAGCAGCACGCGGGAGACCCAGTACTTC
>TRBJ2-5|15|many|TRBV2|NA
CASILPSGGGETQYF
TGTGCCAGCATCCTACCATCTGGGGGCGGGGAGACCCAGTACTTC
>TRBJ2-3|12|NA|TRBV20-1|NA
CSASGSPDTQYF
TGCAGTGCTAGCGGGAGTCCCGATACGCAGTATTTT
>TRBJ2-2|15|many|TRBV11-1|TRBD2
CASSFGTTRAGELFF
TGTGCCAGCAGCTTCGGGACTACACGGGCCGGGGAGCTGTTTTTT
>TRBJ1-1|15|NA|TRBV28|NA
CASSFGRGLDTEAFF
TGTGCCAGCAGTTTTGGGCGGGGGCTGGATACTGAAGCTTTCTTT
>TRBJ2-3|14|many|TRBV28|NA
CASSLTRRTDTQYF
TGTGCCAGCAGTTTAACTCGGAGGACAGATACGCAGTATTTT
>TRBJ1-3|16|many|TRBV15|NA
CATSRGVSGSGNTIYF
TGTGCCACCAGCAGAGGCGTGTCGGGGTCTGGAAACACCATATATTTT
>TRBJ1-5|15|many|TRBV18|NA
CASSPYGDFGQPQHF
TGTGCCAGCTCGCCGTACGGGGACTTCGGACAGCCCCAGCATTTT
>TRBJ2-1|16|NA|TRBV19|TRBD2
CASSYSGGGGYNEQFF
TGTGCCAGTAGTTATAGCGGGGGGGGGGGCTACAATGAGCAGTTCTTC
>TRBJ1-6|14|NA|TRBV12-3/TRBV12-4|NA
CASRFAGGHSPLHF
TGTGCCAGCAGGTTTGCGGGGGGCCATTCACCCCTCCACTTT